This T cell receptor beta chain was captured in a study of T-cell memory formation after mild COVID-19. CDR1 DFQATT and CDR2 SNEGSKA come from the germline V gene (reference sequence). Trimming took 0 bases from V and 0 from J, leaving 9 bases between them. The length of the CDR3 is 15 residues. A single record per CDR3 protein comes from TCRdb applying MiXCR to the 5' RACE reads. The repertoire holds roughly 320,000 distinct CDR3 sequences, with 28% as singletons. The gene calls are TRBV20-1 and TRBJ2-4; perhaps TRBD2 as D (5 bases). What was sequenced was PBMCs or a T cell subset sorted from them (not recorded which). This sequence originates from an adult woman who had mild COVID-19 (a few samples of this study predate the infection). Cell type and time point are not known. The CDR3 here is CSARENRGAKNIQYF. The CDR3 DNA sequence: TGCAGTGCTAGAGAGAACCGGGGAGCCAAAAACATTCAGTACTTC.